This T cell receptor beta chain originates from a study of T cells in women clearing cervical HPV infection. Using immunoSEQ multiplex PCR, the repertoire was profiled, and TCRdb retains in-frame clones only, with some absent. This sample's clone table lists 25,000 to 30,000 clones. The CDR3 runs 14 residues. Per germline, CDR1 ENHRY and CDR2 SYGVKD. The V gene lost 10 bases and the J gene lost 0 bases, with 14 bases spanning the gap. As to this clone: The read terminates 3 residues ahead of where the CDR3 ends, so the germline J gene completes it.

The chain is built from TRBV10-3 and TRBJ2-3, with a possible D match to TRBD2 (5 bases). Sequencing used blood buffy coat. The receptor's source is a woman aged 18 to 75 with a cervical HPV16 infection that either progressed to CIN3+ or cleared (not recorded which). The sequenced CDR3 bases are TGTGCCACCGTGCCCGGGGTTAGCACAGATACG. Protein sequence: CATVPGVSTDT. The CDR3 as a whole reads CATVPGVSTDTQYF.